These 29 T cell receptor beta chains originate from one sample sequenced in a study of cytotoxic CD8 clonotypes in ibrutinib-treated CLL listed by TCRdb under 2021. The library was produced with the immunoSEQ multiplex PCR assay. TCRdb retrieved this table from immuneACCESS and kept in-frame rearrangements only. Not all clones are present; in checked studies, unresolved V genes account for under half, and no reason is known for the remainder. This sample lists 300,000 to 400,000 clones; around 66% were detected once. The leading ten clones occupy roughly 6.3% of the sample. This specimen was PBMCs, taken after 36 months of ibrutinib treatment. These TCRs come from a human donor with chronic lymphocytic leukemia.

The rearrangement uses TRBV5-1 and TRBJ1-1, with D unresolved. From germline, CDR1 is SGHRS and CDR2 YFSETQ. Trimming removed 0 bases from V and 10 bases from J, with 13 bases in between. This CDR3 has 13 residues. CDR3 region: CASSLGGRSAAFF. DNA of the CDR3: TGCGCCAGCAGCTTGGGAGGGAGGTCTGCAGCTTTCTTT.

The rearrangement links TRBV7-2 to TRBJ2-2; D unclear. From germline, CDR1 is SGHTA and CDR2 FQGNSA. The CDR3 has 12 amino acids. Trimming left V 3 bases short and J 3 bases short, with 2 bases between. The CDR3 DNA reads TGTGCCAGCAGCTTCTACACCGGGGAGCTGTTTTTT. It translates to CASSFYTGELFF.

V is TRBV6-5 and J is TRBJ1-1; no clear D gene. CDR3 length equals 13 residues. Trimming removed 0 bases from V and 5 bases from J, with 7 bases in between. CDR1 and CDR2 from the germline V gene are MNHEY and SVGAGI. CDR3 in amino acids: CASSYSPGTEAFF. The CDR3, as DNA: TGTGCCAGCAGTTACTCCCCGGGGACTGAAGCTTTCTTT.

The CDR3 DNA sequence: TGCGCCAGCAGCCAGCCACCTGACTGGGACACAGATACGCAGTATTTT. Encoded protein: CASSQPPDWDTDTQYF. This chain links TRBV4-1 with TRBJ2-3; no clear D. V dropped 3 bases and J dropped 2 bases, with 15 bases sitting between them. CDR1 is MGHRA, CDR2 YSYEKL, per germline. The CDR3 has 16 residues.

V and J are TRBV6-6 and TRBJ2-7; TRBD2 matches 10 bases. The CDR3 runs 15 residues. The junction had 12 bases not matched to a gene; V was cut back by 6 bases and J by 7 bases. Germline V gene sequence: CDR1 MNHNY, CDR2 SVGAGI (reference sequence). The CDR3 DNA is TGTGCCAGCAGGGAGAGCGGGAGGGCCGTGGGGGAGCAGTACTTC. It codes for CASRESGRAVGEQYF.

The chain is built from TRBV25-1 and TRBJ2-2; the D is unclear. The CDR3 runs to 13 residues. V dropped 3 bases and J dropped 5 bases, with 7 bases sitting between them. CDR1 and CDR2 (germline): MGHDK, SYGVNS. CDR3 loop: CASSDIRTGELFF. DNA of the CDR3: TGTGCCAGCAGTGACATCAGGACCGGGGAGCTGTTTTTT.

The table lists this clone with a count of one. The chain has TRBV13 and TRBJ2-7; TRBD1 matches at 9 bases. This CDR3 comprises 14 residues. The germline V gene encodes CDR1 PRHDT and CDR2 FYEKMQ (reference sequence). V dropped 6 bases and J dropped 5; count of bases not matched to a gene: 8. The CDR3 sequence is CASRVTGGGDEQYF. For the CDR3, the DNA is TGTGCCAGCAGAGTCACAGGGGGCGGCGACGAGCAGTACTTC.

This clone was counted only a few times. V gene TRBV2 combines with J gene TRBJ2-3; 9 bases fit TRBD2. The CDR3 runs 14 residues. V was clipped by 0 bases and J by 7 bases; unmatched bases: 2. CDR1 is SNHLY, CDR2 FYNNEI, per germline. The CDR3 nucleotides read TGTGCCAGCAGTGAAGCGACTAGCGGCTATACGCAGTATTTT. This translates into CASSEATSGYTQYF.

The gene calls are TRBV29-1 and TRBJ2-7; 10 positions match TRBD2. Looked up from germline, CDR1 is SQVTM and CDR2 is ANQGSEA. Trimming cost V 3 bases and J 3 bases; bases outside gene matches: 11. The CDR3 extends over 16 amino acids. The CDR3: CSVDSASGSRGYEQYF. The CDR3 bases are TGCAGCGTTGATTCGGCTAGCGGGAGTCGGGGCTACGAGCAGTACTTC.

This chain connects TRBV2 to TRBJ2-5; 9 bases line up with TRBD2. The V gene end was trimmed by 0 bases and the J gene end by 5 bases; junction bases not matched to a gene: 7. Germline values: CDR1 SNHLY, CDR2 FYNNEI. CDR3 length: 16 amino acids. The CDR3 protein is CASSEAAGGELETQYF. DNA of the CDR3: TGTGCCAGCAGTGAAGCGGCGGGAGGGGAATTGGAGACCCAGTACTTC. The whole variable domain, remainder taken from reference TRBV2 and TRBJ2-5, is EPEVTQTPSHQVTQMGQEVILRCVPISNHLYFYWYRQILGQKVEFLVSFYNNEISEKSEIFDDQFSVERPDGSNFTLKIRSTKLEDSAMYFCASSEAAGGELETQYFGPGTRLLVL.

The chain links TRBV7-8 to TRBJ2-3, with 7 positions matching TRBD2. There are 16 residues in the CDR3. V lost 1 base, J lost 2 bases, and 6 bases stayed unmatched. The germline V gene encodes CDR1 SGHVS and CDR2 FQNEAQ. The CDR3 reads CASSLGMGLSTDTQYF. CDR3 in DNA: TGTGCCAGCAGCTTAGGTATGGGACTATCCACAGATACGCAGTATTTT.

The V and J genes are TRBV5-6 and TRBJ2-7; no definite D call. CDR3 size: 15 residues. V dropped 3 bases and J dropped 3 bases, with 16 bases sitting between them. The germline V gene has CDR1 SGHDT and CDR2 YYEEEE. The CDR3 here is CASSSRQQYSYEQYF. CDR3 bases: TGTGCCAGCAGCTCTAGGCAACAATATAGCTACGAGCAGTACTTC.

CDR3 in amino acids: CASSAKQGARFF. CDR3 bases: TGCGCCAGCAGCGCCAAACAGGGGGCGCGGTTCTTC. The chain has TRBV4-1 and TRBJ2-1, with 9 bases aligning to TRBD1. CDR3 size: 12 residues. In germline, CDR1 is MGHRA, CDR2 YSYEKL. After removal of 5 bases from V and 15 bases from J, the junction contained 8 bases not matched to a gene.

The chain couples TRBV28 to TRBJ2-7, with 10 positions matching TRBD2. Trimming took 10 bases from V and 2 from J; bases not matched to a gene: 14. The CDR3 length is 16 residues. Germline assignment: CDR1 MDHEN and CDR2 SYDVKM. In DNA, the CDR3 is TGTGCCACCGTCAGCCCGGGACTAGCGACCGCCTACGAGCAGTACTTC. Protein product: CATVSPGLATAYEQYF.

V usage is TRBV6-1 and J usage is TRBJ1-6; the D gene is possibly TRBD1 (6 bases). Germline-derived CDR1 and CDR2 are MNHNS and SASEGT. The CDR3 contains 16 residues. Trimming stripped 3 bases from V and 9 bases from J, with 18 bases between. The CDR3 DNA reads as TGTGCCAGCAGTGACATCCACCGGGGGGCAACTTCACCCCTCCACTTT. Protein: CASSDIHRGATSPLHF.

The chain combines TRBV14 with TRBJ2-7; D is undetermined. The CDR3 sequence is 12 residues long. Trimming pared 4 bases from V and 7 bases from J, leaving 11 bases between. Germline CDR1 is SGHDN and CDR2 is FVKESK. The CDR3 DNA follows: TGTGCCAGCAGCCTAGGCAGTGTAGAGCAGTACTTC. Amino acid sequence: CASSLGSVEQYF.

V gene TRBV6-6 combines with J gene TRBJ2-3; TRBD2 matches at 14 bases. The CDR3 has 16 residues. CDR1 and CDR2 (germline): MNHNY, SVGAGI (reference sequence). Trimming at V came to 5 bases and at J to 4 bases, leaving 5 bases not matched to a gene. The CDR3 DNA follows: TGTGCCAGCAGTGGCTCGGGACTAGCGGGAGCAGATACGCAGTATTTT. Amino acid sequence: CASSGSGLAGADTQYF.

The chain has TRBV11-2 and TRBJ1-2, with 8 bases matching TRBD1. CDR1 SGHAT and CDR2 FQNNGV come from the germline V gene. The CDR3 has 13 amino acids. Trimming at V came to 5 bases and at J to 7 bases, leaving 6 bases not matched to a gene. DNA of the CDR3: TGTGCCAGCAGCCGACAGGGGATGAGTGGCTACACCTTC. This gives the protein CASSRQGMSGYTF.

This chain links TRBV29-1 with TRBJ2-5; no reliable D call. The CDR3 has 15 residues. Germline V gene lookup returns CDR1 SQVTM and CDR2 ANQGSEA. Trimming pared 7 bases from V and 1 base from J, leaving 19 bases between. This CDR3 is CSAVIPQASQETQYF. CDR3 DNA: TGCAGCGCAGTAATCCCGCAGGCGTCCCAAGAGACCCAGTACTTC.

This chain connects TRBV29-1 to TRBJ2-1, with TRBD1 identical over 7 bases. The junction had 4 bases not matched to a gene; V was cut back by 5 bases and J by 3 bases. The CDR3 totals 13 residues. Per the germline V gene, CDR1 is SQVTM and CDR2 is ANQGSEA. The CDR3 spells CSVRTGFYNEQFF. The CDR3 nucleotides are TGCAGCGTTAGGACAGGCTTCTACAATGAGCAGTTCTTC.

The chain uses TRBV6-1 and TRBJ2-7; D is unclear. V was shortened by 6 bases and J by 3 bases, with 9 bases between the two germline ends. CDR3 size: 12 residues. Germline V gene sequence: CDR1 MNHNS, CDR2 SASEGT. CDR3 region: CASSRHNYEQYF. The CDR3 DNA follows: TGTGCCAGCAGCCGCCACAACTACGAGCAGTACTTC.

This chain links TRBV2 with TRBJ2-7; the match to TRBD2 covers 10 bases. CDR3 length: 15 amino acids. From germline, CDR1 is SNHLY and CDR2 FYNNEI. The V and J ends lost 3 bases and 1 base, in that order; junction bases with no gene match: 3. In nucleotides, the CDR3 is TGTGCCAGCAGTGAGATAGCGGGAGGTTCCTACGAGCAGTACTTC. Amino acid sequence: CASSEIAGGSYEQYF.

The CDR3 spells CASSLNSNTEAFF. The CDR3 DNA follows: TGTGCCAGCAGCTTAAACTCGAACACTGAAGCTTTCTTT. The genes are TRBV7-3 and TRBJ1-1, with D uncertain. The CDR3 covers 13 residues. V was trimmed by 1 base and J by 1 base, leaving 4 bases between them. In germline, CDR1 is SGHTA, CDR2 FQGTGA.

The rearrangement links TRBV13 to TRBJ2-3; D uncertain. V was trimmed by 4 bases and J by 1 base, leaving 15 bases between them. The CDR3 runs 16 residues. Looked up from germline, CDR1 is PRHDT and CDR2 is FYEKMQ (reference sequence). CDR3 amino acids: CASSCLGPACTDTQYF. In nucleotides, the CDR3 is TGTGCCAGCAGCTGCCTAGGACCAGCATGCACAGATACGCAGTATTTT.

This chain uses TRBV7-2 with TRBJ2-4, with TRBD2 as a possible D gene (6 bases). The germline V and J ends were trimmed by 2 bases and 1 base, with 12 bases remaining between them. The CDR3 is 16 amino acids. From germline, CDR1 is SGHTA and CDR2 FQGNSA. The CDR3 nucleotides read TGTGCCAGCAGCTTATCTTTTGGGGGGGCCAAAAACATTCAGTACTTC. Amino acids: CASSLSFGGAKNIQYF.

The chain combines TRBV7-9 with TRBJ1-5; perhaps TRBD1 as D (5 bases). This CDR3 is built from 16 residues. Trimming removed 0 bases at V and 3 bases at J, with 12 bases between. Germline lookup yields CDR1 SEHNR and CDR2 FQNEAQ (reference sequence). This CDR3 reads CASSLATGFDNQPQHF. Written as DNA, the CDR3 is TGTGCCAGCAGCTTAGCAACAGGATTCGACAATCAGCCCCAGCATTTT.

The chain employs TRBV2 and TRBJ1-2; TRBD1 agrees at 11 bases. The V gene end was trimmed by 4 bases and the J gene end by 7 bases; junction bases not matched to a gene: 2. From germline, CDR1 is SNHLY and CDR2 FYNNEI. The CDR3 runs 13 residues. The CDR3 DNA reads as TGTGCCAGCAGTGGTGGGACAGGGGGTGGCTACACCTTC. This sequence encodes CASSGGTGGGYTF.

The sample holds a few counts of this clone. Other DNA sequences in the same sample also yield this CDR3. The chain links TRBV19 to TRBJ1-3; D uncertain. This CDR3 contains 15 residues. Trimming took 2 bases from V and 0 from J, leaving 8 bases between them. Germline V gene lookup returns CDR1 LNHDA and CDR2 SQIVND (reference sequence). The CDR3 DNA reads TGTGCCAGTAGTATACGAGGCAGCTCTGGAAACACCATATATTTT. Its translation is CASSIRGSSGNTIYF.

The genes are TRBV29-1 and TRBJ2-7; D remains ambiguous. Germline V gene data show CDR1 as SQVTM and CDR2 as ANQGSEA. The germline V and J ends were trimmed by 4 bases and 2 bases, with 6 bases remaining between them. CDR3 length equals 11 residues. DNA for the CDR3: TGCAGCGTTGGTGAAACCTACGAGCAGTACTTC. It is translated as CSVGETYEQYF.